This T cell receptor (beta chain) stems from a study of beta chain features in type 1 diabetes. The V gene end was trimmed by 1 base and the J gene end by 6 bases; junction bases not matched to a gene: 6. CDR1 is SGHAT and CDR2 is FQNNGV in the germline V gene. The CDR3 totals 15 residues. The entirety of the isolated RNA underwent reverse transcription, so expressed TCRB transcripts were sequenced. Libraries were prepared by immunoSEQ multiplex PCR; TCRdb keeps only in-frame clonotypes and omits some of them. The sample comprises under 950,000 clones, 15% to 20% of which are singletons, and 0.02% to 0.025% rests with the top ten.

The sequencing input was naive CD4+ T cells from blood. The V and J genes are TRBV11-2 and TRBJ2-7; 10 positions agree with TRBD2. This TCR was sampled from a woman younger than 35 in good health. In nucleotides, the CDR3 is TGTGCCAGCAGCTTAGGCGTAGCGGGAGGAGGCGAGCAGTACTTC. Residues: CASSLGVAGGGEQYF.